One sample yielded the 2 T cell receptor beta chains listed below, sequenced in a study of cytomegalovirus exposure and HLA in healthy donors (dated by TCRdb to 2017 to 2019). Library generation was performed with the immunoSEQ multiplex PCR assay. A mixture of 60 forward primers for TCR Vbeta segments and 13 reverse primers for TCR Jbeta segments was used in the multiplex PCR. TCRdb holds this immuneACCESS table with in-frame rearrangements only. Some clones are missing; in checked studies, unresolved V genes explain under half, and the rest has no known cause. The sample table shows roughly 130,000 clones, and 70% to 85% are seen once. Under 3% of the sample comes from the top ten. The source material was PBMCs. All receptors come from a boy aged 2 to 10 in good health and CMV-seronegative.

This clone was detected a few times. The chain carries TRBV18 and TRBJ2-3; TRBD1 matches 9 bases. The germline V gene encodes CDR1 KGHSH and CDR2 LQKENI. V lost 5 bases to trimming and J lost 0 bases; unmatched junction nucleotides: 3. CDR3 length: 15 amino acids. The CDR3 spells CASSFDRGSTDTQYF. CDR3 nucleotides: TGTGCCAGCTCATTTGACAGGGGGAGCACAGATACGCAGTATTTT.

The chain has TRBV7-9 and TRBJ2-2; 9 bases line up with TRBD1. This CDR3 has 17 residues. V was pared by 4 bases and J by 4 bases, with 10 bases of the junction left unmatched. Germline-derived CDR1 and CDR2 are SEHNR and FQNEAQ (reference sequence). The CDR3 protein is CASSSSLPTGGTGELFF. Here the CDR3 DNA reads TGTGCCAGCAGCTCGAGCCTACCGACAGGGGGCACCGGGGAGCTGTTTTTT.